These T cell receptor beta chains were read from a single sample in a study of blood T cells in healthy people across ages. TCRdb reanalysed the 5' RACE reads using MiXCR and keeps one entry per CDR3 protein. The repertoire holds 700,000 or so distinct CDR3 sequences, with 20% to 25% as singletons. What was sequenced was blood. Receptors were obtained from a man aged 65 to 79 in good health. CDR3s include the opening cysteine and the closing phenylalanine or tryptophan. D genes are given only for firm matches. The size entry is marked missing in some rows and otherwise reads once, few, many or a size class.

>TRBJ2-7|few|-|TRBV7-9
TGTGCCAGCAGTTCTATTGAGGGCCTGATTAACTACGAGCAGTACTTC
CASSSIEGLINYEQYF
>TRBJ2-1|many|TRBD1|TRBV5-1
TGTGCCAGCAGTCTAGGACAGGGGGGATACAATGAGCAGTTCTTC
CASSLGQGGYNEQFF
>TRBJ1-5|-|TRBD1|TRBV19
TGTGCCAGTCTTAAAAGGGACAGGGGGAATCAGCCCCAGCATTTT
CASLKRDRGNQPQHF
>TRBJ2-7|-|TRBD1|TRBV12-3/TRBV12-4
TGTGCCAGCAGTTTAAGAGGGACAGGGGGGAACGAGCAGTACTTC
CASSLRGTGGNEQYF
>TRBJ1-6|-|-|TRBV21-1
TGTGCCAGCAGCACCCTTGTATATTCACCCCTCCACTTT
CASSTLVYSPLHF
>TRBJ1-4|many|TRBD1|TRBV18
TGTGCCAGCTCACGAGGACAGGGAGGGGAAAAACTGTTTTTT
CASSRGQGGEKLFF
>TRBJ2-3|-|-|TRBV29-1
TGCAGCGTTGACAGCACAACCTTAGGAGGGAGCACAGATACGCAGTATTTT
CSVDSTTLGGSTDTQYF
>TRBJ1-4|-|-|TRBV14
TGTGCCAGCAGCTCTCGTATTGGACAGTATAATGAAAAACTGTTTTTT
CASSSRIGQYNEKLFF
>TRBJ1-2|few|TRBD1|TRBV14
TGTGCCAGTAGACAGGGGGCTGGCTATGGCTACACCTTC
CASRQGAGYGYTF
>TRBJ2-3|-|TRBD1|TRBV28
TGTGCCAGCAGTTACAGGGGTAGCACGCAGTATTTT
CASSYRGSTQYF